A selection of T cell receptor beta chains follows, all from one sample in a study of Ad26.COV2.S vaccination and SARS-CoV-2 variants. This table comes from immunoSEQ multiplex PCR, and its TCRdb copy is limited to in-frame clones, with some not included. The table lists hundreds of thousands of clones, roughly nine tenths of them singletons. The sequenced sample was peripheral blood, obtained in a trial of Ad26.COV2.S vaccine versus placebo. These receptors were taken from a person between 18 and 65 years old who received the Ad26.COV2.S COVID-19 vaccine or a placebo. CDR3s include the opening cysteine and the closing phenylalanine or tryptophan. A D gene is named only where the DNA matches it firmly. Clone size appears in some rows only: once, few, many, or a class for an expanded clone.

size	J	D	V	DNA	CDR3
-	TRBJ2-1	-	TRBV19	TGTGCCAGTAGTATTTTCAGCCCCCAAGACTTTCATGAGCAGTTCTTC	CASSIFSPQDFHEQFF
-	TRBJ2-1	-	TRBV2	TGTGCCAGCAGTGAACTGTATGAGCAGTTCTTC	CASSELYEQFF
-	TRBJ1-4	-	TRBV5-1	TGCGCCAGCAGCCCAAGGGGTTGGACTAATGAAAAACTGTTTTTT	CASSPRGWTNEKLFF
-	TRBJ2-7	-	TRBV27	TGTGCCAGCAGGGCCTCGGACGGTACAGCCTACGAGCAGTACTTC	CASRASDGTAYEQYF
-	TRBJ1-2	-	TRBV11-3	TGTGCCAGCAGCAGTGGACAGAATCTCACCTTC	CASSSGQNLTF
-	TRBJ1-6	-	TRBV5-1	TGCGCCAGCAGAGATCCGTCCAGCGGCTCCTATAATTCACCCCTCCACTTT	CASRDPSSGSYNSPLHF
-	TRBJ1-6	TRBD1	TRBV13	TGTGCCAGCAGCATAGACAGGGGTGATTCACCCCTCCACTTT	CASSIDRGDSPLHF
-	TRBJ1-5	-	TRBV9	TGTGCCAGCAGCGACCAGTCGGGGTCGGGGCAGCCCCAGCATTTT	CASSDQSGSGQPQHF
-	TRBJ1-1	-	TRBV5-1	TGCGCCAGCAGCTTGTCCCAGGGAGACACTGAAGCTTTCTTT	CASSLSQGDTEAFF
-	TRBJ1-1	-	TRBV9	TGTGCCAGCAGTGCAAGGGCAGCTATGAACACTGAAGCTTTCTTT	CASSARAAMNTEAFF
-	TRBJ2-3	-	TRBV9	TGTGCCAGCAGCTCGAGGAGGGGAGGCGGGGCGCGGGATACGCAGTATTTT	CASSSRRGGGARDTQYF
-	TRBJ2-3	-	TRBV21-1	TGTGCCAGCAGCAAATTTGGTGGTACGACAGATACGCAGTATTTT	CASSKFGGTTDTQYF
-	TRBJ1-2	TRBD1	TRBV19	TGTGCCAGTAGTATGGGGACAGGTCTCTATGGCTACACCTTC	CASSMGTGLYGYTF
-	TRBJ1-2	-	TRBV4-3	TGCGCCAGCAGCCAAGCTGGGGGCTACACCTTC	CASSQAGGYTF
once	TRBJ1-5	-	TRBV18	TGTGCCAGCTCACTTCAGGGGTCTAGCAATCAGCCCCAGCATTTT	CASSLQGSSNQPQHF
-	TRBJ2-5	-	TRBV7-6	TGTGCCAGCAGCTTATTGTCAGGGAGGGAGACCCAGTACTTC	CASSLLSGRETQYF
-	TRBJ1-2	-	TRBV6-2/TRBV6-3	TGTGCCAGCAGTTACCCGGACAGAGCCTATGGCTACACCTTC	CASSYPDRAYGYTF
-	TRBJ1-5	TRBD1	TRBV12-3/TRBV12-4	TGTGCCAGCAGACGACAGGGAAATCAGCCCCAGCATTTT	CASRRQGNQPQHF
-	TRBJ1-2	-	TRBV5-1	TGCGCCAGCAGCCCGCCCGTCGGACCCTATGGCTACACCTTC	CASSPPVGPYGYTF
-	TRBJ1-6	-	TRBV3-1/TRBV3-2	TGTGCCAGCAGCCAAGATACTTCACCCCTCCACTTT	CASSQDTSPLHF
-	TRBJ1-2	TRBD1	TRBV7-2	TGTGCCAGCAGCTTAGATAGGCAGGGGGGTGGCTACACCTTC	CASSLDRQGGGYTF
-	TRBJ1-1	-	TRBV6-5	TGTGCCAGCAGCCTGTCCCTGAACACTGAAGCTTTCTTT	CASSLSLNTEAFF
few	TRBJ1-2	-	TRBV19	TGTGCCAGTAGTATACCCGGCGGGACGAACGATGGCTACACCTTC	CASSIPGGTNDGYTF
-	TRBJ2-7	-	TRBV3-1/TRBV3-2	TGTGCCAGCAGCCTCGGGACCGGAGGCGGCGAGCAGTACTTC	CASSLGTGGGEQYF
-	TRBJ2-1	TRBD2	TRBV9	TGTGCCAGCAGCGTAGGGGAGGGGTCCTACAATGAGCAGTTCTTC	CASSVGEGSYNEQFF
many	TRBJ1-5	TRBD1	TRBV7-6	TGTGCCAGCAGCTCGGGACAGGGCGGCCAGCCCCAGCATTTT	CASSSGQGGQPQHF
-	TRBJ1-3	-	TRBV7-6	TGTGCCAGCAGCCCACGGACGGGCATCTCTGGAAACACCATATATTTT	CASSPRTGISGNTIYF
-	TRBJ2-1	-	TRBV6-4	TGTGCCAGCAGTGAGGACGCGGGATTAACCTACAATGAGCAGTTCTTC	CASSEDAGLTYNEQFF
-	TRBJ1-6	-	TRBV27	TGTGCCAGCAGTTTATGGGGGGGCGTAGGTTCACCCCTCCACTTT	CASSLWGGVGSPLHF
-	TRBJ1-3	-	TRBV29-1	TGCAGCGTTACGGGACGAATGGGAAACACCATATATTTT	CSVTGRMGNTIYF
-	TRBJ1-5	-	TRBV7-6	TGTGCCAGTGGGACCGGGGAGAGCAATCAGCCCCAGCATTTT	CASGTGESNQPQHF
-	TRBJ2-2	TRBD1	TRBV5-1	TGCGCCAGCAGCTTGGGTACAGGGGCGGCCCCCGGGGAGCTGTTTTTT	CASSLGTGAAPGELFF
-	TRBJ2-1	TRBD1	TRBV29-1	TGCAGCCCAGTTACCGGGACAGGGGCCTACAATGAGCAGTTCTTC	CSPVTGTGAYNEQFF
-	TRBJ1-6	-	TRBV7-2	TGTGCCAGCAGCTCCCGACAGAGGGAAAATTCACCCCTCCACTTT	CASSSRQRENSPLHF
-	TRBJ2-7	TRBD1	TRBV6-5	TGTGCCAGCGGGGAAACAGGGGGCTACCGCCAGTACTTC	CASGETGGYRQYF
-	TRBJ1-4	-	TRBV28	TGTGCCAGCAGTTCAGGGTTGACTAATGAAAAACTGTTTTTT	CASSSGLTNEKLFF
once	TRBJ2-5	-	TRBV5-1	TGCGCCAGCAGCTCAAACCCAGGGAGGACCCAGTACTTC	CASSSNPGRTQYF
-	TRBJ1-1	-	TRBV19	TGTGCCAGTATGGGGGTCAAGCAGAACACTGAAGCTTTCTTT	CASMGVKQNTEAFF
-	TRBJ2-3	TRBD1	TRBV14	TGTGCCAGCAGCCACCTACACAGGGGTCAAGATACGCAGTATTTT	CASSHLHRGQDTQYF
-	TRBJ1-1	TRBD1	TRBV11-2	TGTGCCAGCAGCAAGGGACAGGGATTGTGGGCTTTCTTT	CASSKGQGLWAFF
-	TRBJ2-1	-	TRBV13	TGTGCCAGCAGCCTTATGGGAGAGCAGTTCTTC	CASSLMGEQFF
-	TRBJ1-5	TRBD1	TRBV6-6	TGTGCCAGCAGTCACGGACAGGGGAGCAATCAGCCCCAGCATTTT	CASSHGQGSNQPQHF
-	TRBJ2-2	-	TRBV27	TGTGCCAGCAGTTACAGCACCGGGGAGCTGTTTTTT	CASSYSTGELFF
-	TRBJ2-5	TRBD1	TRBV18	TGTGCCAGCTCACCACAGGGACAGGGCCTCCAAGAGACCCAGTACTTC	CASSPQGQGLQETQYF
-	TRBJ1-5	-	TRBV7-2	TGTGCCAGCAGCACGGACACTTATCAGCCCCAGCATTTT	CASSTDTYQPQHF
-	TRBJ1-6	-	TRBV7-9	TGTGCCAGCAGCTTGGACGGCTGGTTTTCTACCCTCCACTTT	CASSLDGWFSTLHF
-	TRBJ2-6	-	TRBV7-9	TGTGCCAGCAGCTTAATACTTGGTGGGGCCAACGTCCTGACTTTC	CASSLILGGANVLTF
-	TRBJ1-2	-	TRBV3-1/TRBV3-2	TGTGCCAGCAGCCAAGATCAGATTGAGGGTGGCTACACCTTC	CASSQDQIEGGYTF
-	TRBJ1-5	TRBD1	TRBV30	TGTGCCTTTGACAGGGGGACTAATCAGCCCCAGCATTTT	CAFDRGTNQPQHF
-	TRBJ1-5	TRBD1	TRBV3-1/TRBV3-2	TGTGCCAGCAGCCAAGGGTGGACAGGGCACCAGCCCCAGCATTTT	CASSQGWTGHQPQHF
-	TRBJ2-1	-	TRBV11-2	TGTGCCAGCAGCTTATCTACCAGCTCCTACAATGAGCAGTTCTTC	CASSLSTSSYNEQFF